This T cell receptor (beta chain) comes out of a study of blood T cells in healthy people across ages (dated by TCRdb to the mid-2010s). Some background on the complete study: In model experiments, template switching captured roughly one uniquely barcoded TCR beta cDNA molecule for every two T cells. Donors of different ages were randomly distributed across sequencing lanes to avoid experimental bias. The study analyzed two additional independent replicas of 1 million unique cDNA reads from the same blood draw for two donors, one aged 18 to 29 and one aged 80 or older. Using deep sequencing normalized with unique cDNA molecular identifiers, the study measured how TCR beta repertoire diversity changes with age. The donors were divided into four age groups: young (average around 15 years), middle-aged (approximately 42), aged (about 62) and long-lived (roughly 82). Overall study outcomes, separate from this receptor: The percentage of naive T cells measured by flow cytometry correlated strongly with observed TCR beta diversity. Compared with the aged group, the long-lived group had more naive CD4+ T cells, fewer expanded clones and increased TCR diversity, a pattern suggesting age selection. Observed TCR beta diversity per million T cells fell roughly linearly with age, and a significant reduction was already apparent by age around 40. Donor CMV infection status was unknown, potentially confounding age-related changes in expanded clonotypes. Since profiling was done on bulk unsorted PBMCs, naive and antigen-experienced compartments could not be conclusively compared. Estimates of total diversity based on one million sequenced T cells were regarded as lower bounds and as underestimates.

To prepare the library, 5' RACE was applied. Sequencer: Illumina HiSeq 2500. A second roughly 6 to 12 cycle PCR used a sample-barcoded 5' primer and a J-beta primer mix. A unique molecular identifier was introduced onto each TCR beta cDNA molecule by a template-switch 5' adaptor carrying 12 random nucleotides. Each sample yielded at least 2.5 million CDR3-containing paired-end reads. All of the RNA was converted into first-strand cDNA using the Mint cDNA synthesis kit, with a TRBC-specific oligonucleotide serving as the primer. Following uracil-DNA glycosylase treatment, all cDNA underwent a first 18-cycle PCR with the universal primers M1SS and BC2_uni_R. As for the original processing: Normalization of each sample was performed by random selection of 1 million high-quality reads, each carrying a distinct molecular identifier. Instead of being binned into consensus sequences, reads that shared molecular identifiers were thrown out. MiTCR, with a Q25 quality threshold and the strictest error-elimination algorithm, was used for CDR3 identification, clonotype clustering and error correction. A nonparametric unseen species model with Euler transformation was used to estimate lower-bound total TCR beta diversity. Using fastp trimming at Q25 and MiXCR clonotype assembly, TCRdb reanalyzed the public sequencing data and kept in-frame beta chains. Each CDR3 protein gets just one entry, which takes the most common genes and DNA from the rows behind it. The V and J calls, along with clone size, are taken from TCRdb and not from the paper's own processing. Within this sample are 1.5 million to 2 million distinct CDR3 sequences, with around 50% of them counted one time only. The ten largest clonotypes hold over 2% of the sample.

The roughly 42 donors, aged 6 to 90 years, were systemically healthy Caucasian individuals from Russia. Approximately 9.7 milliliters of peripheral blood were drawn from each donor into EDTA-treated Vacutainer tubes. Ficoll-Paque density-gradient centrifugation was used to isolate PBMCs, with at least 6.5 million per sample. Trizol reagent was used to extract total RNA from the PBMCs, yielding at least 5.5 micrograms per sample. For every donor, an aliquot of PBMCs went through flow cytometry to measure the percentages of naive CD45RAhigh/CD27high T cells. Of note for this clonotype: The antigen it binds to is not known. Nothing much larger sits one base from this clone, and base qualities are not available.

The germline V and J ends show losses of 8 bases and 9 bases respectively, and no gene match explains 21 bases of the junction. The CDR3 runs 16 residues from the cysteine to the phenylalanine. This entry keeps only the CDR3 DNA: 48 bases, framed from base 1. According to the germline V gene, CDR1 reads SQVTM and CDR2 reads ANQGSEA. Specimen: blood. The sequence is built from TRBV29-1 and TRBJ1-2; 10 middle bases align to TRBD1. The clonotype originates from a woman aged 40 to 50 in good health. The bases are TGCAGCACTGTACCGGGACAGGGGATATCGGGGAGGCGCTACACCTTC. Its protein reads: CSTVPGQGISGRRYTF.